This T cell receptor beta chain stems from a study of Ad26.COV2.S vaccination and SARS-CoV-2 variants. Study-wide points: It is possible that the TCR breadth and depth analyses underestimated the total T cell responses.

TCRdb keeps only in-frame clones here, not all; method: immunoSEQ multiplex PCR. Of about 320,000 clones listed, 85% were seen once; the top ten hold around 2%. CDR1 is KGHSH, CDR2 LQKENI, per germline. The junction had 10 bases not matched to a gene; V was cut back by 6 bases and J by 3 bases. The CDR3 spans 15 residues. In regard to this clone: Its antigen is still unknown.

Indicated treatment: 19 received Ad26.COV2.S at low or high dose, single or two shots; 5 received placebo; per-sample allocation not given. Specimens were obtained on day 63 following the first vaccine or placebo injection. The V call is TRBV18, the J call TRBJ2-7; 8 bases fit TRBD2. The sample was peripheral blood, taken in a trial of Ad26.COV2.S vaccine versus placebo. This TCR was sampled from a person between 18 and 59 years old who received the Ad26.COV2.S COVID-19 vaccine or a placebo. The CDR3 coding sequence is TGTGCCAGCTCCCGAACAGCGGGGGAATTCTACGAGCAGTACTTC. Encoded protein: CASSRTAGEFYEQYF.